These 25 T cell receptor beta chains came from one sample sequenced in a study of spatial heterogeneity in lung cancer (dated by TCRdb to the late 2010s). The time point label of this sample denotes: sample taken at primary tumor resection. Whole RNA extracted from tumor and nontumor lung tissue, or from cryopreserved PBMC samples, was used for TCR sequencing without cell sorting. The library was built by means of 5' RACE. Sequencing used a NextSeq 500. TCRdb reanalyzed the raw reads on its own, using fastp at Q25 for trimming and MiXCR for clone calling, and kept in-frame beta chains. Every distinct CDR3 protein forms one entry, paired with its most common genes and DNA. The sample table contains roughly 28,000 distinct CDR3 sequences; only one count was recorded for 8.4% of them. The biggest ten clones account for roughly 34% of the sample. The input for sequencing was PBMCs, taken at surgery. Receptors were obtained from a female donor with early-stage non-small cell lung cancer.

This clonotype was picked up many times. CDR3 region: CASSSTSEGAQYF. Here the CDR3 DNA reads TGTGCCAGCAGCTCTACTAGCGAGGGGGCGCAGTATTTT. The chain links TRBV7-2 to TRBJ2-3; perhaps TRBD2 as D (7 bases). The CDR3 sequence is 13 residues long. Trimming took 4 bases from V and 10 from J, leaving 15 bases between them. Germline-derived CDR1 and CDR2 are SGHTA and FQGNSA.

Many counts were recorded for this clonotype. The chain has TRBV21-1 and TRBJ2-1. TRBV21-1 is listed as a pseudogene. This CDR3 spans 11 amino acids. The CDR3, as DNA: TGTGCCAGCAGCACCCACAATGAGCAGTTCTTC. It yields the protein CASSTHNEQFF.

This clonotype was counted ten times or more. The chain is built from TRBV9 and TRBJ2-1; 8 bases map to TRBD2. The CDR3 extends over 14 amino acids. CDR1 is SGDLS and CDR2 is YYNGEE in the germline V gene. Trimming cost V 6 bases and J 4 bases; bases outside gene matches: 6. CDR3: CASKLAEHYNEQFF. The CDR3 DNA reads TGTGCCAGCAAACTAGCGGAACATTACAATGAGCAGTTCTTC. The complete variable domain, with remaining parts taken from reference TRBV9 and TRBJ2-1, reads DSGVTQTPKHLITATGQRVTLRCSPRSGDLSVYWYQQSLDQGLQFLIQYYNGEERAKGNILERFSAQQFPDLHSELNLSSLELGDSALYFCASKLAEHYNEQFFGPGTRLTVL.

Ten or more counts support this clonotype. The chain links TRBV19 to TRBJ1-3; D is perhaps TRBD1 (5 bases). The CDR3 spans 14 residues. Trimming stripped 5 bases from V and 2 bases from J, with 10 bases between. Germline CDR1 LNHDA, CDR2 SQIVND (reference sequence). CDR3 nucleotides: TGTGCCAGTAGTTCTCTGACAGCTGGAAACACCATATATTTT. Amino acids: CASSSLTAGNTIYF.

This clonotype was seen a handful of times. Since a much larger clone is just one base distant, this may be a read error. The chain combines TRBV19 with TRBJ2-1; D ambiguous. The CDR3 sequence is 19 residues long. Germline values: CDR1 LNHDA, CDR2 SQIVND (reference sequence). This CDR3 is CVSSIRRNYLQNYLNEQFF. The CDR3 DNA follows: TGTGTCAGTAGTATACGAAGAAATTACCTTCAAAATTACTTGAATGAGCAGTTCTTC.

Written as DNA, the CDR3 is TGTGCCAGCAGCCGACAGGGGACCTATGGCTACACCTTC. Translation gives CASSRQGTYGYTF. This chain uses TRBV14 with TRBJ1-2, with 8 bases identical to TRBD1. Germline V gene data show CDR1 as SGHDN and CDR2 as FVKESK. This CDR3 has 13 residues. V lost 4 bases, J lost 4 bases, and 2 bases stayed unmatched.

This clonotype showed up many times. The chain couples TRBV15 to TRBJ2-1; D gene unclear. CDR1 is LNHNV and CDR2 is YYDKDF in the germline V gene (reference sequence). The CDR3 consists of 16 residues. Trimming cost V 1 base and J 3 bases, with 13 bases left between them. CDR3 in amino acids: CATSRGTSARYNEQFF. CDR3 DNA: TGTGCCACCAGCAGAGGGACGTCGGCACGCTACAATGAGCAGTTCTTC.

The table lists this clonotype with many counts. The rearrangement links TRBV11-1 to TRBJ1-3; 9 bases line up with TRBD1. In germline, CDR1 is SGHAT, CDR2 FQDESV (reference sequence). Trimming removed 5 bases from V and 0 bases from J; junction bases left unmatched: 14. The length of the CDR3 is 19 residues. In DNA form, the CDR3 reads TGTGCCAGCAGCGGACCGGGACAGGGAGGCCCATACTCTGGAAACACCATATATTTT. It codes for CASSGPGQGGPYSGNTIYF.

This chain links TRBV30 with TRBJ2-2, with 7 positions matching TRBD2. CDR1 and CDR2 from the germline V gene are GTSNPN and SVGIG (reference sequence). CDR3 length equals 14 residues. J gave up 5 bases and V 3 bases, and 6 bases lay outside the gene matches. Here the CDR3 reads CAWRRPAGTGELFF. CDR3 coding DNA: TGTGCCTGGAGGAGACCAGCGGGAACCGGGGAGCTGTTTTTT.

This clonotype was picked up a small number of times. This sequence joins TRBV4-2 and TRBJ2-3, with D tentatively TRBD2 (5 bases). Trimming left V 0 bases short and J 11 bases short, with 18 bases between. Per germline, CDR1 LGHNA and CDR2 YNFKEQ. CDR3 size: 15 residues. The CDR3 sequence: CASSQDLWTQFWQYF. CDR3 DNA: TGTGCCAGCAGCCAAGATCTGTGGACTCAGTTTTGGCAGTATTTT.

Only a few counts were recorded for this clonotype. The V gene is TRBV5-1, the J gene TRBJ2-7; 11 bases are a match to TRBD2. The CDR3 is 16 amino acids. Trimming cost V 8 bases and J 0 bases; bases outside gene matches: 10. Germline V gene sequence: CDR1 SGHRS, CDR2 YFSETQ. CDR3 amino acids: CARIAGGPASSYEQYF. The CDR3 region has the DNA TGCGCCAGGATAGCGGGAGGGCCGGCCTCCTCCTACGAGCAGTACTTC.

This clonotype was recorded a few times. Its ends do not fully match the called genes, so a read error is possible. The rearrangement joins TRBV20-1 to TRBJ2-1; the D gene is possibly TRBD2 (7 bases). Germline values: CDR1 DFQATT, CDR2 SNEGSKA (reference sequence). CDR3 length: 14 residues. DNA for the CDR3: TGCAGTGCTAGCGGGGGGCGCCCTGTCAATGAGCAGCTCTTC. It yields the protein CSASGGRPVNEQLF.

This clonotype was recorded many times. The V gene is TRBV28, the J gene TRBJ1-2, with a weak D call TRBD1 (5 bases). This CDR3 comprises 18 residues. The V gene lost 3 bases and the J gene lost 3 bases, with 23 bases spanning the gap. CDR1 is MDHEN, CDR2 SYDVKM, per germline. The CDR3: CASSFISGRVPFYYGYTF. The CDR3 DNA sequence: TGTGCCAGCAGTTTTATTTCGGGGCGAGTTCCCTTCTACTATGGCTACACCTTC.

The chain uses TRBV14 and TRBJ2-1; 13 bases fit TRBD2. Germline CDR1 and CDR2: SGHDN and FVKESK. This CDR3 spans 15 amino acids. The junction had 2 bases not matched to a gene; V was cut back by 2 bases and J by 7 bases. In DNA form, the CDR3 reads TGTGCCAGCAGCCAACAACTAGCGGGAGGGAATGAGCAGTTCTTC. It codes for CASSQQLAGGNEQFF. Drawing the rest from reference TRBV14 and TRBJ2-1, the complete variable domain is EAGVTQFPSHSVIEKGQTVTLRCDPISGHDNLYWYRRVMGKEIKFLLHFVKESKQDESGMPNNRFLAERTGGTYSTLKVQPAELEDSGVYFCASSQQLAGGNEQFFGPGTRLTVL.

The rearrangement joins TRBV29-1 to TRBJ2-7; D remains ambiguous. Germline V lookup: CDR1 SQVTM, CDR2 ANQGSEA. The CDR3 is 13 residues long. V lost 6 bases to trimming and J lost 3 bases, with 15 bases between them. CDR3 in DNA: TGCAGCGTGTGGGAACACTTGAACTACGAGCAGTACTTC. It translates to CSVWEHLNYEQYF.

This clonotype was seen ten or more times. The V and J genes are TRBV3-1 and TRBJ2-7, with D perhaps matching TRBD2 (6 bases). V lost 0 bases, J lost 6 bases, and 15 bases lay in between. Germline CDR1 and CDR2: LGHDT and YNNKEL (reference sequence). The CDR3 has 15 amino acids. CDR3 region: CASSQDRRAPSEQYF. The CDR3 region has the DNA TGTGCCAGCAGCCAAGATAGGAGGGCCCCCTCCGAGCAGTACTTC.

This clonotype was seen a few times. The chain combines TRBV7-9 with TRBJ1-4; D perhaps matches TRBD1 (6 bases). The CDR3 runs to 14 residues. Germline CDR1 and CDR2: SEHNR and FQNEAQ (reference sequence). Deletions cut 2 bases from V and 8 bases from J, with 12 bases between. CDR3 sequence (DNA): TGTGCCAGCAGCTTAAGCAGGGGAAACGAAAAACTGTTTTTT. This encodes CASSLSRGNEKLFF.

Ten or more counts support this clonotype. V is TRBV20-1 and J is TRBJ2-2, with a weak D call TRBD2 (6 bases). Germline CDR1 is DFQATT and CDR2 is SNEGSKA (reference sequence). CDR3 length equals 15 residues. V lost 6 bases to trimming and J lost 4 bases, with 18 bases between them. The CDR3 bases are TGCAGTGCCCCGGTTGGGGGAGCGGGCACCGGGGAGCTGTTTTTT. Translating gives CSAPVGGAGTGELFF.

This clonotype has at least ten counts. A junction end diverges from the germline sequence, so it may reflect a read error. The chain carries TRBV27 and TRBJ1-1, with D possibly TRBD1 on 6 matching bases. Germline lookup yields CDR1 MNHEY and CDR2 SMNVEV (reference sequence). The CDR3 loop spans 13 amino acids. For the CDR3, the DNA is TGCGGGGGGCCCAGGCATAGCATCTCTGAAGCTTTCTTT. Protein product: CGGPRHSISEAFF.

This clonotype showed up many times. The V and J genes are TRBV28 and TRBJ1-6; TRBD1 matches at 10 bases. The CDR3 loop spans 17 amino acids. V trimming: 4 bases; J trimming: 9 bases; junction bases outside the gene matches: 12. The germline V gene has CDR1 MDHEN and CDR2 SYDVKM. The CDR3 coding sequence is TGTGCCAGCAGTTCATTAACCGGGACAGGGGAATCTTCACCCCTCCACTTT. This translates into CASSSLTGTGESSPLHF.

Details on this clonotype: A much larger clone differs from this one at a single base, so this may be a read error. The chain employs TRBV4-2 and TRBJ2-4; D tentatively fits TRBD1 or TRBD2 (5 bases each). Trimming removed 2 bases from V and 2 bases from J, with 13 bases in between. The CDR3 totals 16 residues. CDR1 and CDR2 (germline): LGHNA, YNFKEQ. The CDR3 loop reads CASSQTGRSTKNIQYF. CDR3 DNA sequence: TGTGCCAGCAGCCAAACGGGACGGTCGACCAAAAACATTCAGTACTTC.

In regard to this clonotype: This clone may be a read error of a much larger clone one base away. CDR3: CASSQPRDFIQETQNF. In nucleotides, the CDR3 is TGTGCCAGCAGCCAACCCCGGGACTTTATACAAGAGACCCAGAACTTC. This rearrangement joins TRBV4-2 to TRBJ2-5; tentatively, D is TRBD2 (6 bases). Germline assignment: CDR1 LGHNA and CDR2 YNFKEQ. This CDR3 is 16 amino acids long.

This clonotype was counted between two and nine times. The CDR3 loop reads CASGTSGSPYNEQFF. The CDR3 nucleotides read TGTGCCAGTGGGACTAGCGGGAGCCCCTACAATGAGCAGTTCTTC. V usage is TRBV28 and J usage is TRBJ2-1, with TRBD2 matching 14 bases. Per the germline V gene, CDR1 is MDHEN and CDR2 is SYDVKM. The CDR3 is 15 amino acids. With 9 bases clipped from V and 2 bases from J, the junction kept 3 bases outside the gene matches.

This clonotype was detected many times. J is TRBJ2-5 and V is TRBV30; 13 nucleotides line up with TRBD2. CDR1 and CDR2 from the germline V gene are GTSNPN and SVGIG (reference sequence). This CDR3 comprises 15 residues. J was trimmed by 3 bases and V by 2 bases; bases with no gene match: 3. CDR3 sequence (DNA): TGTGCCTGGAGTCTCGGACTAGCGGGAGAAGAGACCCAGTACTTC. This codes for CAWSLGLAGEETQYF.

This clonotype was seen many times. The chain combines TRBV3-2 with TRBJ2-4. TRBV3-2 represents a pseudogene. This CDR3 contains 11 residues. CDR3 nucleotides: TGTGCCAGCAGCCAAAAAAACATTCAGTACTTC. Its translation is CASSQKNIQYF.